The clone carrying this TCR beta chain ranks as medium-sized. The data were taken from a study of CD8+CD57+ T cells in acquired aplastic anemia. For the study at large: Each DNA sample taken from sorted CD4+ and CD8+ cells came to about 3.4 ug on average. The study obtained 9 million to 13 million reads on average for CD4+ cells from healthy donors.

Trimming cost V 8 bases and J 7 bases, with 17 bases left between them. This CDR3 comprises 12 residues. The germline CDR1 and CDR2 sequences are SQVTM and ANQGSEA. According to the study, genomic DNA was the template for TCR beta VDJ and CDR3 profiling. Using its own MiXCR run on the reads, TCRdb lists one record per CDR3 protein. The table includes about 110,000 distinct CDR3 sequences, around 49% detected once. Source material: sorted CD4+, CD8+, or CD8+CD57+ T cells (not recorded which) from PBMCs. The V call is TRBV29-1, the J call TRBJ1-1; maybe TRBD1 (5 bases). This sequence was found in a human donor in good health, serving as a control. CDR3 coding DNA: TGCAGCCACTCTTGGGACGGCAGTGAAGCTTTCTTT. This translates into CSHSWDGSEAFF.